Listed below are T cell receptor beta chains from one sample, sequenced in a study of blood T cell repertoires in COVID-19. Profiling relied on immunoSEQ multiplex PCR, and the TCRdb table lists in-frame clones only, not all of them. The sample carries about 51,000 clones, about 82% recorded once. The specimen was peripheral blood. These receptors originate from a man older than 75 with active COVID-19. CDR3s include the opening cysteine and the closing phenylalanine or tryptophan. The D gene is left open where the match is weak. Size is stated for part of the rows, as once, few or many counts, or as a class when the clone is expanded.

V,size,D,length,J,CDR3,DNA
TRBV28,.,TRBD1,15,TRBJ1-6,CASSLVGNNRGPLHF,TGTGCCAGCAGTTTAGTTGGAAATAACAGGGGTCCCCTCCACTTT
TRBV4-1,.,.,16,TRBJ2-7,CASSQGGQALSYEQYF,TGCGCCAGCAGCCAAGGCGGGCAGGCACTATCCTACGAGCAGTACTTC
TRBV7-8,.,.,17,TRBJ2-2,CASSYPGWDGLTGELFF,TGTGCCAGCAGCTACCCGGGATGGGACGGACTAACCGGGGAGCTGTTTTTT
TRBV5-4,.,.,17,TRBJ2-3,CASSSNLGREATDTQYF,TGTGCCAGCAGCTCTAACCTCGGGAGAGAGGCCACAGATACGCAGTATTTT
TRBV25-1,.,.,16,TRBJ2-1,CASSGLDLGANNEQFF,TGTGCCAGCAGTGGCCTGGACTTGGGAGCCAACAATGAGCAGTTCTTC
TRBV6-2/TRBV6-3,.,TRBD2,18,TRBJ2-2,CASSYSILTGGLSWELFF,TGTGCCAGCAGTTACTCGATATTGACGGGAGGGCTTTCGTGGGAGCTGTTTTTT
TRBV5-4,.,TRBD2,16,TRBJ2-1,CASSLVGTTNYNEQFF,TGTGCCAGCAGCTTGGTCGGGACTACAAACTACAATGAGCAGTTCTTC
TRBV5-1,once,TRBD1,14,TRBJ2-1,CASGTGSTYNEQFF,TGCGCCAGTGGGACAGGGTCTACCTACAATGAGCAGTTCTTC
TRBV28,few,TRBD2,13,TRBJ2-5,CASKAGRQETQYF,TGTGCCAGCAAAGCGGGACGCCAAGAGACCCAGTACTTC
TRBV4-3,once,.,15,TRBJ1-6,CASSQTAGSNSPLHF,TGCGCCAGCAGCCAAACGGCAGGATCTAATTCACCCCTCCACTTT
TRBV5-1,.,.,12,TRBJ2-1,CASSLAQNEQFF,TGCGCCAGCAGCTTGGCCCAGAATGAGCAGTTCTTC
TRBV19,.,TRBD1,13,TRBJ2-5,CASSGQKKETQYF,TGTGCCAGTTCGGGACAGAAAAAAGAGACCCAGTACTTC
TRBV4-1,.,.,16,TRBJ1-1,CASSTDSTAALGGAFF,TGCGCCAGCAGCACCGATAGCACGGCCGCTTTGGGTGGAGCTTTCTTT
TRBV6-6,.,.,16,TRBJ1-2,CASSFSQDSSNYGYTF,TGTGCCAGCAGTTTCTCCCAGGACAGCAGTAACTATGGCTACACCTTC
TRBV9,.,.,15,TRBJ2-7,CASSVAAGAGYEQYF,TGTGCCAGCAGCGTAGCTGCAGGGGCTGGGTACGAGCAGTACTTC
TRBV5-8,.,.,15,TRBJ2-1,CASSFSGNSYNEQFF,TGTGCCAGCAGCTTTAGCGGAAACTCATACAATGAGCAGTTCTTC
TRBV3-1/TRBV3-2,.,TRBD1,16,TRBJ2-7,CASSHLGTALTYEQYF,TGTGCCAGCAGCCACCTCGGGACAGCTCTAACCTACGAGCAGTACTTC
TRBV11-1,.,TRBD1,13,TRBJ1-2,CASSKGQNYGYTF,TGTGCCAGCAGCAAGGGACAGAACTATGGCTACACCTTC
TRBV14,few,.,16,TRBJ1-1,CASSPHPTGYGTEAFF,TGTGCCAGCAGTCCCCACCCGACAGGATACGGGACTGAAGCTTTCTTT
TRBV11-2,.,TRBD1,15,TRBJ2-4,CASSSLRQGKNIQYF,TGTGCCAGCAGCTCCTTACGACAGGGCAAAAACATTCAGTACTTC
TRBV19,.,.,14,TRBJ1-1,CASFRDLMNTEAFF,TGTGCCAGTTTCCGAGACTTAATGAACACTGAAGCTTTCTTT
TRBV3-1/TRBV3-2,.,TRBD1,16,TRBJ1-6,CASSQDRTGNNSPLHF,TGTGCCAGCAGCCAAGACAGGACAGGAAATAATTCACCCCTCCACTTT
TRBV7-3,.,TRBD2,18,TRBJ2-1,CASSLTGGSSGTYNEQFF,TGTGCCAGCAGCTTAACGGGGGGGTCCAGCGGGACCTACAATGAGCAGTTCTTC
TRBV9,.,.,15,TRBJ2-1,CASSVDGASYNEQFF,TGTGCCAGCAGCGTAGATGGGGCATCCTACAATGAGCAGTTCTTC
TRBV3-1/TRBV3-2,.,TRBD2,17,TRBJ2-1,CASSQVASGSSYNEQFF,TGTGCCAGCAGCCAGGTCGCTAGCGGGAGCTCCTACAATGAGCAGTTCTTC
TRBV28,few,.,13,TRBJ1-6,CASSISEDSPLHF,TGTGCCAGCAGTATCTCCGAGGATTCACCCCTCCACTTT
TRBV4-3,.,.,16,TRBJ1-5,CASSQDPGDSNQPQHF,TGCGCCAGCAGCCAAGACCCAGGGGATAGCAATCAGCCCCAGCATTTT
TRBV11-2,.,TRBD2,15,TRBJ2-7,CASSSRLAGLGEQYF,TGTGCCAGCAGCTCTCGACTAGCAGGTCTGGGGGAGCAGTACTTC
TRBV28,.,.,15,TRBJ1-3,CASSFQQTKLGTIYF,TGTGCCAGCAGTTTCCAACAGACTAAGTTGGGCACCATATATTTT
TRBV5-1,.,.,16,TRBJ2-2,CASSSVAAGVTGELFF,TGCGCCAGCAGCTCAGTAGCGGCTGGGGTCACCGGGGAGCTGTTTTTT
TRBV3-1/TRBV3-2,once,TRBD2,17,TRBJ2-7,CASSQDKSGLVRDEQYF,TGTGCCAGCAGCCAAGACAAATCGGGACTAGTAAGGGACGAGCAGTACTTC
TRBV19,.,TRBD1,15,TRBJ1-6,CASRTTGEGNSPLHF,TGTGCCAGTAGGACGACAGGGGAAGGTAATTCACCCCTCCACTTT
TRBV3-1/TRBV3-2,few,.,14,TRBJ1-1,CASSQQGGNTEAFF,TGTGCCAGCAGCCAACAGGGCGGGAACACTGAAGCTTTCTTT
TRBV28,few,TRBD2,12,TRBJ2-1,CASSGLVHEQFF,TGTGCCAGCAGTGGACTAGTACATGAGCAGTTCTTC
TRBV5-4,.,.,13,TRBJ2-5,CASSLPSRETQYF,TGTGCCAGCAGCTTGCCCTCTAGGGAGACCCAGTACTTC
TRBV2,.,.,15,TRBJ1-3,CASSVDRDSGNTIYF,TGTGCCAGCAGTGTGGACAGAGACTCTGGAAACACCATATATTTT
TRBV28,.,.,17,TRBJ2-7,CASSFRIWTRQTYEQYF,TGTGCCAGCAGTTTTCGGATTTGGACACGACAAACCTACGAGCAGTACTTC
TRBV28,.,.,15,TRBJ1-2,CASRRGQLTGYGYTF,TGTGCCAGCAGAAGAGGACAGCTCACTGGGTATGGCTACACCTTC
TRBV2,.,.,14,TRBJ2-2,CASSEATGGGELFF,TGTGCCAGCAGTGAGGCCACCGGGGGCGGGGAGCTGTTTTTT
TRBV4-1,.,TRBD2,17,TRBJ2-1,CASSERGLAVSYNEQFF,TGCGCCAGCAGCGAAAGGGGACTAGCGGTCTCCTACAATGAGCAGTTCTTC
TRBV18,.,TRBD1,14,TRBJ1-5,CASSPGQGDQPQHF,TGTGCCAGCTCCCCGGGACAGGGTGATCAGCCCCAGCATTTT
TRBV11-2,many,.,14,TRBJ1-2,CASSLDLSGGGYTF,TGTGCCAGCAGCTTAGATCTCTCCGGGGGGGGCTACACCTTC
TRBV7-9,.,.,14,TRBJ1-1,CASSLAADKAEAFF,TGTGCCAGCAGCTTAGCGGCCGACAAGGCAGAAGCTTTCTTT
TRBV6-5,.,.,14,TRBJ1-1,CASSYFKRGTEAFF,TGTGCCAGCAGTTACTTCAAGCGGGGGACTGAAGCTTTCTTT